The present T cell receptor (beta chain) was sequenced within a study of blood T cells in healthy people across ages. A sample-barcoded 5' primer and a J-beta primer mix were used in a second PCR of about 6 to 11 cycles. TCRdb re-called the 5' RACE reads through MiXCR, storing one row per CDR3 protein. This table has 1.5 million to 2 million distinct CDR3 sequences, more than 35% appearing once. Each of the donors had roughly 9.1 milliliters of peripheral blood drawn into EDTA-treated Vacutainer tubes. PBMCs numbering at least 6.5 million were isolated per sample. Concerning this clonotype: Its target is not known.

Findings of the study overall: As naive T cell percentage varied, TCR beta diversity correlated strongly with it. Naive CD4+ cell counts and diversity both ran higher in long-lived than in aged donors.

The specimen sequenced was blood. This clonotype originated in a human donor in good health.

CDR3 amino acids: CASSYGDRGIYEQYF. The CDR3 region has the DNA TGTGCCAGCAGTTACGGGGACAGGGGCATCTACGAGCAGTACTTC. The chain links TRBV6-2 or TRBV6-3 to TRBJ2-7; 10 positions agree with TRBD1. The ends lost 2 bases at V and 3 bases at J; junction bases unmatched: 4. Germline V gene sequence: CDR1 MNHEY, CDR2 SVGEGT. The CDR3 runs to 15 residues.